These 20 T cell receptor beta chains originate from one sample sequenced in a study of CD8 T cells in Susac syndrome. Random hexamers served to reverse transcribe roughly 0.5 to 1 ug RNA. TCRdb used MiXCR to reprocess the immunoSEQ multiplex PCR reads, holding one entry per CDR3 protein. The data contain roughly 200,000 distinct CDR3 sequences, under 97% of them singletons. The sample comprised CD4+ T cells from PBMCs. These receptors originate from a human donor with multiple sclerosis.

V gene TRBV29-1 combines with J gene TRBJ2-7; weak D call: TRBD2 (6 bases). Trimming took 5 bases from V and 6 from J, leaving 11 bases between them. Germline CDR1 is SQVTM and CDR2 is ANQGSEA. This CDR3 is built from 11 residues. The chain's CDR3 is CSVRGTGEQYF. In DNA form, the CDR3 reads TGCAGCGTTCGGGGGACGGGCGAGCAGTACTTC.

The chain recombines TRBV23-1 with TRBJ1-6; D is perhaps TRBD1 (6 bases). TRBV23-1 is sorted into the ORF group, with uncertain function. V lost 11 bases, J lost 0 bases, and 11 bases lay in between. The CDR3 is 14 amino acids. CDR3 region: CAAEDSSYNSPLHF. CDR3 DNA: TGCGCCGCAGAGGACAGCTCCTATAATTCACCCCTCCACTTT.

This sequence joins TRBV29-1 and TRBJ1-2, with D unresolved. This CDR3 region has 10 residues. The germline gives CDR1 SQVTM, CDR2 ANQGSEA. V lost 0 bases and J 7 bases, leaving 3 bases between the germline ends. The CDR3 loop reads CSVEEGGYTF. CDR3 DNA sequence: TGCAGCGTTGAAGAGGGTGGCTACACCTTC.

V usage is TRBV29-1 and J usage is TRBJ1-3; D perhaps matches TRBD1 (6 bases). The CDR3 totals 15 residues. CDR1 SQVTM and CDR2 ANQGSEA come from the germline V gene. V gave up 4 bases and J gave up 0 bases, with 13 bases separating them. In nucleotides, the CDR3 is TGCAGCGTTGCGGACAGTTTTTACTCTGGAAACACCATATATTTT. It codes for CSVADSFYSGNTIYF.

DNA of the CDR3: TGCGCCAGCAGCCAAGAACTTCTGGTTCTAGGGGAGCAGTACTTC. Its translation: CASSQELLVLGEQYF. This chain links TRBV4-3 with TRBJ2-7; no reliable D call. Germline V gene data show CDR1 as LGHNA and CDR2 as YSLEER. This CDR3 is built from 15 residues. Deletions cut 0 bases from V and 7 bases from J, with 16 bases between.

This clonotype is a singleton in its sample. Written as DNA, the CDR3 is TGCAGTGCTCCCAGGGTAGGAGCTAATGAAAAACTGTTTTTT. Translating gives CSAPRVGANEKLFF. This chain uses TRBV20-1 with TRBJ1-4; possibly TRBD1 for D (5 bases). The CDR3 totals 14 residues. The ends were cut back, 5 bases at V and 3 bases at J, with 13 bases in the middle. Germline CDR1 reads DFQATT; CDR2 reads SNEGSKA (reference sequence).

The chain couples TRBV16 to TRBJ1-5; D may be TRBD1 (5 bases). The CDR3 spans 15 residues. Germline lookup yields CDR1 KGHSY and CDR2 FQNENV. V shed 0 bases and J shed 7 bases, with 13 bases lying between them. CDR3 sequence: CASSQSNSGGQPQHF. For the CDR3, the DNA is TGTGCCAGCAGCCAATCTAATTCGGGGGGGCAGCCCCAGCATTTT. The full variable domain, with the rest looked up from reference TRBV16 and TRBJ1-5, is GEEVAQTPKHLVRGEGQKAKLYCAPIKGHSYVFWYQQVLKNEFKFLISFQNENVFDETGMPKERFSAKCLPNSPCSLEIQATKLEDSAVYFCASSQSNSGGQPQHFGDGTRLSIL.

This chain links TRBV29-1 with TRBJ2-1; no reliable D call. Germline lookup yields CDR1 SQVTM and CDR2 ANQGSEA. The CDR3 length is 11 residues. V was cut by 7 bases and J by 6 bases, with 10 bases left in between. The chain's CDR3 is CSAGYINEQFF. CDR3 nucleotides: TGCAGCGCAGGATACATCAATGAGCAGTTCTTC.

As DNA, the CDR3 is TGTGCCAGCAGCTCCGGGGGGCACTATGGCTACACCTTC. Protein: CASSSGGHYGYTF. The chain is built from TRBV7-9 and TRBJ1-2; D is possibly TRBD1 (6 bases). The germline V gene has CDR1 SEHNR and CDR2 FQNEAQ (reference sequence). V gave up 4 bases and J gave up 3 bases, with 9 bases separating them. CDR3 size: 13 residues.

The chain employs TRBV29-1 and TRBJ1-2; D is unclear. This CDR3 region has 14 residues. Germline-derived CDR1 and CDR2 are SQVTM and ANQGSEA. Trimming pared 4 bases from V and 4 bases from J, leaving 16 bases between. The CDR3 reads CSVVARNMGYGYTF. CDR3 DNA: TGCAGCGTTGTGGCCAGGAATATGGGCTATGGCTACACCTTC.

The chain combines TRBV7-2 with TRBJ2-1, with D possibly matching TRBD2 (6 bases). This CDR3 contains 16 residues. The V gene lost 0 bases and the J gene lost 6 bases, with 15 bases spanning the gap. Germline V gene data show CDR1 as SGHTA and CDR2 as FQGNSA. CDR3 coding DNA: TGTGCCAGCAGCTTAGCGTTTCTAGCGACGGTCAATGAGCAGTTCTTC. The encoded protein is CASSLAFLATVNEQFF.

The CDR3 DNA sequence: TGCAGTGCCACGCCGTTCGGGAGTGAAAAACTGTTTTTT. This sequence encodes CSATPFGSEKLFF. V is TRBV20-1 and J is TRBJ1-4; D not certain. CDR1 and CDR2 from the germline V gene are DFQATT and SNEGSKA (reference sequence). The CDR3 sequence is 13 residues long. V was trimmed by 6 bases and J by 7 bases, leaving 15 bases between them.

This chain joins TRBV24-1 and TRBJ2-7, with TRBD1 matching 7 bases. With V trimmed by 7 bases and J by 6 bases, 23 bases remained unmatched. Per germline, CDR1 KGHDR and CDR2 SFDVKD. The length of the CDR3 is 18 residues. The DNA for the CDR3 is TGTGCCACCAGACAATTCGACCCGTGGGGACAGCCCTTTTCCGAGCAGTACTTC. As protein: CATRQFDPWGQPFSEQYF.

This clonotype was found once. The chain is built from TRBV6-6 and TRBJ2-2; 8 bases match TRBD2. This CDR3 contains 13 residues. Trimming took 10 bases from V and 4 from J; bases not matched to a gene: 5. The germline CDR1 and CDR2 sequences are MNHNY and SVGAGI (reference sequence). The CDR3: CATAGGFTGELFF. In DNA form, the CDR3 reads TGTGCCACCGCGGGGGGATTCACCGGGGAGCTGTTTTTT.

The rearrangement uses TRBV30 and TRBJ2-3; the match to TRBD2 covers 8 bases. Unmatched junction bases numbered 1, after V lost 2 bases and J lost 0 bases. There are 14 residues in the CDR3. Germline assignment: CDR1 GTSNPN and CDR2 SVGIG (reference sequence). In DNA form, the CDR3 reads TGTGCCTGGAGTACGGGGGGGAGCACAGATACGCAGTATTTT. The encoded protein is CAWSTGGSTDTQYF.

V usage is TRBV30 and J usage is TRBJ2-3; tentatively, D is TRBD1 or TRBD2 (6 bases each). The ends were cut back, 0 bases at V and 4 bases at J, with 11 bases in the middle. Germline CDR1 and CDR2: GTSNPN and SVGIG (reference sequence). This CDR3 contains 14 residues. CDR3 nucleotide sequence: TGTGCCTGGAGTGTACCGGGGGCCGCAGATACGCAGTATTTT. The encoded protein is CAWSVPGAADTQYF.

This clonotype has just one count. The CDR3 region is CASSQSTGGICGYTF. In DNA form, the CDR3 reads TGCGCCAGCAGTCAATCGACAGGGGGGATCTGTGGCTACACCTTC. J is TRBJ1-2 and V is TRBV23-1; TRBD1 agrees at 9 bases. TRBV23-1 is reported as an ORF; its role is uncertain. This CDR3 is 15 amino acids long. V was clipped by 0 bases and J by 7 bases; unmatched bases: 6.

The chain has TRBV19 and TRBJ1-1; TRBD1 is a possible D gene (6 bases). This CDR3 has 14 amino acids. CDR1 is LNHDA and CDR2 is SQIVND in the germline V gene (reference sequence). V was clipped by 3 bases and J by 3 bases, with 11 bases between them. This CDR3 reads CASSITGSHTEAFF. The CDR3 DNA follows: TGTGCCAGTAGTATCACAGGGTCTCACACTGAAGCTTTCTTT.

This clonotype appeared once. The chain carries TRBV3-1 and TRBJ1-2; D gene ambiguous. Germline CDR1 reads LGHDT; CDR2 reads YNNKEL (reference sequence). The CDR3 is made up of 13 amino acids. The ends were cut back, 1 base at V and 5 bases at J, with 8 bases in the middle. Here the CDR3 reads CASSQVEAYGYTF. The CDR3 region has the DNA TGTGCCAGCAGCCAAGTAGAGGCATATGGCTACACCTTC. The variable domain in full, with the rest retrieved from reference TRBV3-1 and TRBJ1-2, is DTAVSQTPKYLVTQMGNDKSIKCEQNLGHDTMYWYKQDSKKFLKIMFSYNNKELIINETVPNRFSPKSPDKAHLNLHINSLELGDSAVYFCASSQVEAYGYTFGSGTRLTVV.

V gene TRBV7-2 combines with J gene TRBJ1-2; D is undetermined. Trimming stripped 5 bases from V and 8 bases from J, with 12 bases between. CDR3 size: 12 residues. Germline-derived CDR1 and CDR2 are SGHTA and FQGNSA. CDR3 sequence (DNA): TGTGCCAGCAGCCATTGGGGAGGGGGCTACACCTTC. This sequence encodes CASSHWGGGYTF.